Listed here are 32 T cell receptor beta chains from one sample, sequenced in a study of CD8 T cells in ankylosing spondylitis. TCRdb itself ran the 5' RACE reads through MiXCR, one entry per CDR3 protein. The sample yields about 150,000 distinct CDR3 sequences, roughly an eighth seen once. The specimen was blood, either unsorted or a sorted T cell fraction (not recorded which). The receptors originated from a female donor with ankylosing spondylitis or in good health (not recorded which).

This clonotype was counted ten times or more. The chain recombines TRBV6-2 or TRBV6-3 with TRBJ2-3; no reliable D call. V lost 6 bases to trimming and J lost 0 bases, with 7 bases between them. Germline V gene data show CDR1 as MNHEY and CDR2 as SVGEGT. The CDR3 is 13 amino acids. The CDR3 here is CASRSPSTDTQYF. DNA of the CDR3: TGTGCCAGCAGGAGCCCTAGCACAGATACGCAGTATTTT.

The table lists this clonotype with many counts. This chain links TRBV20-1 with TRBJ2-7; the match to TRBD2 covers 8 bases. Germline values: CDR1 DFQATT, CDR2 SNEGSKA (reference sequence). CDR3 length: 16 amino acids. With V trimmed by 2 bases and J by 1 base, 10 bases remained unmatched. The CDR3 loop is CSARIRGGSGSYEQYF. CDR3 DNA: TGCAGTGCTAGAATCCGGGGGGGAAGCGGTTCCTACGAGCAGTACTTC.

This clonotype was found many times. V usage is TRBV19 and J usage is TRBJ1-1; no firm D call. The germline V gene encodes CDR1 LNHDA and CDR2 SQIVND (reference sequence). This CDR3 is built from 14 residues. V was shortened by 3 bases and J by 3 bases, with 11 bases between the two germline ends. The CDR3 protein is CASSIWVEDTEAFF. CDR3 coding DNA: TGTGCCAGTAGTATCTGGGTCGAGGACACTGAAGCTTTCTTT.

The table lists this clonotype with a few counts. The chain combines TRBV7-9 with TRBJ2-5; TRBD1 is a possible D gene (6 bases). The V gene's germline CDR1 is SEHNR and CDR2 FQNEAQ (reference sequence). V was cut by 1 base and J by 5 bases, with 11 bases left in between. The CDR3 runs 14 residues. For the CDR3, the DNA is TGTGCCAGCAGCTTAGTTCCGGGACACGAGACCCAGTACTTC. Translating gives CASSLVPGHETQYF.

The chain recombines TRBV20-1 with TRBJ1-5; 11 nucleotides agree with TRBD1. In germline, CDR1 is DFQATT, CDR2 SNEGSKA (reference sequence). The CDR3 has 16 residues. Losses at the gene ends were 5 bases for V and 0 bases for J; bases not matched to a gene: 6. The CDR3 bases are TGCAGTGCTGGGACAGGGGGGACCTATAGCAATCAGCCCCAGCATTTT. Protein sequence: CSAGTGGTYSNQPQHF.

This clonotype was detected many times. As DNA, the CDR3 is TGCAGTGCTAGAGATTTATCGGCAGGGAGTAGCACAGATACGCAGTATTTT. Protein product: CSARDLSAGSSTDTQYF. The V gene is TRBV20-1, the J gene TRBJ2-3; perhaps D is TRBD1 or TRBD2 (5 bases each). The germline gives CDR1 DFQATT, CDR2 SNEGSKA (reference sequence). This CDR3 contains 17 residues. V was cut by 0 bases and J by 0 bases, with 16 bases left in between.

This clonotype was seen repeatedly, ten times or more. The gene calls are TRBV5-1 and TRBJ1-1; D unresolved. V lost 4 bases to trimming and J lost 2 bases, with 18 bases between them. There are 16 residues in the CDR3. Germline loops: CDR1 SGHRS, CDR2 YFSETQ. In DNA form, the CDR3 reads TGCGCCAGCAGCCCCACCTCGGGCCTGGGCAACACTGAAGCTTTCTTT. Protein: CASSPTSGLGNTEAFF.

This clonotype came up many times. The V gene is TRBV20-1, the J gene TRBJ2-3; the match to TRBD2 covers 7 bases. The ends lost 6 bases at V and 1 base at J; junction bases unmatched: 10. The CDR3 has 15 residues. The V gene's germline CDR1 is DFQATT and CDR2 SNEGSKA (reference sequence). The CDR3 sequence is CSAARRGRGTDTQYF. The CDR3 DNA reads TGCAGTGCCGCACGACGCGGGAGAGGCACAGATACGCAGTATTTT.

This clonotype occurred many times. The J gene is TRBJ1-6, the V gene TRBV6-1; a weak D match, TRBD1 (5 bases). The V and J ends lost 9 bases and 0 bases respectively, with 12 bases between them. The germline V gene encodes CDR1 MNHNS and CDR2 SASEGT. This CDR3 region has 15 residues. This chain's CDR3 is CASRTSSSYNSPLHF. CDR3 in DNA: TGTGCCAGTAGGACAAGCAGCTCCTATAATTCACCCCTCCACTTT.

This clonotype was detected ten times or more. This rearrangement joins TRBV5-1 to TRBJ1-4; 8 nucleotides line up with TRBD1. The CDR3 length is 14 residues. V gave up 0 bases and J gave up 6 bases; unmatched junction bases: 1. Germline CDR1 reads SGHRS; CDR2 reads YFSETQ. CDR3: CASSLGQGYEKLFF. The CDR3 DNA reads TGCGCCAGCAGCTTGGGACAGGGGTATGAAAAACTGTTTTTT.

This sequence joins TRBV9 and TRBJ2-1; D could derive from TRBD1 or TRBD2 (5 bases each). V lost 3 bases to trimming and J lost 4 bases, with 14 bases between them. The CDR3 sequence is 15 residues long. Germline CDR1 reads SGDLS; CDR2 reads YYNGEE. The CDR3 loop is CASSANRDPYNEQFF. CDR3 nucleotides: TGTGCCAGCAGCGCAAACCGGGACCCATACAATGAGCAGTTCTTC.

This clonotype showed up many times. The V and J genes are TRBV7-2 and TRBJ2-2, with D uncertain. The CDR3 consists of 17 residues. CDR1 SGHTA and CDR2 FQGNSA come from the germline V gene. Trimming pared 2 bases from V and 5 bases from J, leaving 18 bases between. CDR3 bases: TGTGCCAGCAGCTTAACCGGGCTAAGTACAATTACCGGGGAGCTGTTTTTT. Its translation is CASSLTGLSTITGELFF. Filled out from reference TRBV7-2 and TRBJ2-2, the complete variable domain reads GAGVSQSPSNKVTEKGKDVELRCDPISGHTALYWYRQSLGQGLEFLIYFQGNSAPDKSGLPSDRFSAERTGGSVSTLTIQRTQQEDSAVYLCASSLTGLSTITGELFFGEGSRLTVL.

This clonotype occurred many times. This rearrangement joins TRBV5-1 to TRBJ2-7, with unresolved D. Germline CDR1 and CDR2: SGHRS and YFSETQ. The V gene lost 0 bases and the J gene lost 4 bases, with 5 bases spanning the gap. This CDR3 region has 12 residues. The CDR3 nucleotides are TGCGCCAGCAGCTTGGACCAGTACGAGCAGTACTTC. Protein product: CASSLDQYEQYF. The entire variable domain, with the rest obtained from reference TRBV5-1 and TRBJ2-7, is as follows: KAGVTQTPRYLIKTRGQQVTLSCSPISGHRSVSWYQQTPGQGLQFLFEYFSETQRNKGNFPGRFSGRQFSNSRSEMNVSTLELGDSALYLCASSLDQYEQYFGPGTRLTVT.

This clonotype was counted ten times or more. J is TRBJ2-7 and V is TRBV11-1; 10 nucleotides align to TRBD1. This CDR3 contains 19 residues. J was trimmed by 0 bases and V by 0 bases; bases with no gene match: 11. Germline V gives CDR1 SGHAT, CDR2 FQDESV (reference sequence). Here the CDR3 reads CASSLAWDRGAPSSYEQYF. CDR3 coding DNA: TGTGCCAGCAGCTTAGCTTGGGACAGGGGCGCCCCAAGCTCCTACGAGCAGTACTTC.

The table lists this clonotype with many counts. The chain is built from TRBV20-1 and TRBJ2-5; 10 nucleotides line up with TRBD2. V dropped 6 bases and J dropped 1; count of bases not matched to a gene: 2. The germline V gene encodes CDR1 DFQATT and CDR2 SNEGSKA (reference sequence). The CDR3 contains 13 residues. CDR3 bases: TGCAGTGCCGGACTAGCGGTCCAAGAGACCCAGTACTTC. Residues: CSAGLAVQETQYF.

This clonotype was picked up many times. The gene calls are TRBV28 and TRBJ2-1; 10 nucleotides agree with TRBD2. Unmatched junction bases numbered 11, after V lost 7 bases and J lost 8 bases. This CDR3 comprises 15 residues. Germline assignment: CDR1 MDHEN and CDR2 SYDVKM. For the CDR3, the DNA is TGTGCCAGCACCGAAGCGGGGGGGAATTTCGATGAGCAGTTCTTC. Residues: CASTEAGGNFDEQFF.

A word on this clonotype: This may come from a read error, since a much larger clone is one base off. V and J are TRBV5-1 and TRBJ1-2; a weak D match, TRBD1 (6 bases). Germline V gene sequence: CDR1 SGHRS, CDR2 YFSETQ. This CDR3 spans 15 amino acids. The CDR3 sequence: CASSSVTDRRYGYPF. The CDR3 nucleotides read TGCGCCAGCAGCTCAGTGACAGACAGGCGCTATGGCTACCCCTTC.

This clonotype was recorded many times. The chain uses TRBV7-2 and TRBJ2-7; 9 nucleotides align to TRBD1. Germline lookup yields CDR1 SGHTA and CDR2 FQGNSA. Trimming removed 5 bases from V and 2 bases from J; junction bases left unmatched: 4. CDR3 length: 14 amino acids. CDR3 region: CASSQRQGAYEQYF. CDR3 nucleotide sequence: TGTGCCAGCAGCCAAAGACAGGGGGCCTACGAGCAGTACTTC.

This clonotype was found many times. This chain links TRBV28 with TRBJ2-2; D gene ambiguous. This CDR3 comprises 15 residues. Per germline, CDR1 MDHEN and CDR2 SYDVKM. Trimming left V 0 bases short and J 0 bases short, with 5 bases between. CDR3 nucleotide sequence: TGTGCCAGCAGTTTATGGGGAACGAACACCGGGGAGCTGTTTTTT. It specifies CASSLWGTNTGELFF.

This clonotype was detected a few times. The gene calls are TRBV11-3 and TRBJ2-5; 7 positions match TRBD1. The germline CDR1 and CDR2 sequences are SGHNT and YENEEA. V dropped 5 bases and J dropped 0; count of bases not matched to a gene: 6. This CDR3 has 15 residues. CDR3 region: CASSPTGTYQETQYF. CDR3 coding DNA: TGTGCCAGCAGCCCGACAGGGACGTACCAAGAGACCCAGTACTTC.

The chain carries TRBV20-1 and TRBJ2-1; the D is unclear. The CDR3 contains 16 residues. The ends were cut back, 0 bases at V and 0 bases at J, with 12 bases in the middle. Per the germline V gene, CDR1 is DFQATT and CDR2 is SNEGSKA (reference sequence). The CDR3 DNA sequence: TGCAGTGCTAGAGATCCCCATTTATCCTCCTACAATGAGCAGTTCTTC. This codes for CSARDPHLSSYNEQFF.

There are many counts of this clonotype. Here the CDR3 DNA reads TGCAGCGTGGAAATAGCTGGGGGGGCAGGAGATACGCAGTATTTT. Its protein product is CSVEIAGGAGDTQYF. V and J are TRBV29-1 and TRBJ2-3; D might be TRBD2 (7 bases). The V end was cut by 6 bases, the J end by 5 bases, with 21 bases between. The CDR3 has 15 residues. Germline CDR1 is SQVTM and CDR2 is ANQGSEA.

As DNA, the CDR3 is TGTGCCAGCAGCCGATCAGCGGGAGGGTACTACAATGAGCAGTTCTTC. Its protein product is CASSRSAGGYYNEQFF. V is TRBV3-1 and J is TRBJ2-1; TRBD2 matches at 10 bases. The CDR3 is 16 residues long. Germline CDR1 LGHDT, CDR2 YNNKEL (reference sequence). The J segment lost 3 bases and the V segment lost 4 bases, leaving 6 bases of the junction unmatched.

The chain combines TRBV28 with TRBJ2-3; the D gene could be TRBD1 or TRBD2 (7 bases each). CDR3 length equals 13 residues. Germline V lookup: CDR1 MDHEN, CDR2 SYDVKM. V was shortened by 10 bases and J by 4 bases, with 15 bases between the two germline ends. The CDR3 reads CAIQGGGPDTQYF. CDR3 nucleotide sequence: TGTGCCATCCAGGGGGGGGGACCAGATACGCAGTATTTT. Full variable domain (rest looked up from reference TRBV28 and TRBJ2-3): DVKVTQSSRYLVKRTGEKVFLECVQDMDHENMFWYRQDPGLGLRLIYFSYDVKMKEKGDIPEGYSVSREKKERFSLILESASTNQTSMYLCAIQGGGPDTQYFGPGTRLTVL.

This clonotype was recorded many times. This rearrangement joins TRBV29-1 to TRBJ2-3, with D unclear. This CDR3 contains 12 residues. The ends were cut back, 6 bases at V and 2 bases at J, with 9 bases in the middle. Germline CDR1 and CDR2: SQVTM and ANQGSEA. This CDR3 reads CSVNEPTDTQYF. CDR3 bases: TGCAGCGTAAACGAACCCACAGATACGCAGTATTTT.

Many counts were recorded for this clonotype. The chain is built from TRBV5-1 and TRBJ2-1; 8 bases fit TRBD2. V gave up 0 bases and J gave up 4 bases; unmatched junction bases: 6. CDR3 length: 16 amino acids. Germline loops: CDR1 SGHRS, CDR2 YFSETQ. CDR3 amino acids: CASSLDASGFYNEQFF. The CDR3 DNA reads TGCGCCAGCAGCTTGGATGCTAGCGGGTTTTACAATGAGCAGTTCTTC.

This clonotype was recorded at least ten times. This rearrangement joins TRBV20-1 to TRBJ2-7; D is perhaps TRBD1 (5 bases). Between the trimmed V and J ends, which lost 3 bases and 5 bases, there was a span of 11 bases. Germline values: CDR1 DFQATT, CDR2 SNEGSKA (reference sequence). This CDR3 spans 12 amino acids. CDR3 nucleotides: TGCAGTGCTAGTGCCCAGGGCCACGAGCAGTACTTC. Amino acids: CSASAQGHEQYF.

This clonotype was seen more than once but under ten times. The gene calls are TRBV6-5 and TRBJ2-2, with D uncertain. Germline loops: CDR1 MNHEY, CDR2 SVGAGI. CDR3 length equals 15 residues. V gave up 3 bases and J gave up 7 bases, with 15 bases separating them. Here the CDR3 reads CASSYMGMRNGELFF. The CDR3 bases are TGTGCCAGCAGTTATATGGGGATGCGGAACGGGGAGCTGTTTTTT.

This clonotype was seen ten or more times. CDR3: CATRQQDTGELFF. As DNA, the CDR3 is TGTGCCACCAGGCAGCAGGACACCGGGGAGCTGTTTTTT. The rearrangement joins TRBV24-1 to TRBJ2-2; D remains unclear. CDR3 length: 13 residues. V was shortened by 7 bases and J by 3 bases, with 8 bases between the two germline ends. CDR1 and CDR2 from the germline V gene are KGHDR and SFDVKD.

This clonotype was seen only a few times. The rearrangement uses TRBV30 and TRBJ1-2; D uncertain. V lost 5 bases and J 9 bases, leaving 16 bases between the germline ends. Per germline, CDR1 GTSNPN and CDR2 SVGIG (reference sequence). This CDR3 region has 12 residues. CDR3 region: CAWEGGGRRYTF. DNA of the CDR3: TGTGCCTGGGAAGGTGGAGGCCGCCGCTACACCTTC.

This clonotype was picked up many times. V and J are TRBV6-2 or TRBV6-3 and TRBJ2-2; D could derive from TRBD1 or TRBD2 (6 bases each). Germline assignment: CDR1 MNHEY and CDR2 SVGEGT. The CDR3 loop spans 15 amino acids. Trimming removed 2 bases at V and 4 bases at J, with 11 bases between. The CDR3 DNA follows: TGTGCCAGCAGTTACATGGGGGGCCCCACCGGGGAGCTGTTTTTT. It yields the protein CASSYMGGPTGELFF.

The table lists this clonotype with many counts. J is TRBJ2-1 and V is TRBV28; no definite D call. The CDR3 has 12 amino acids. Looked up from germline, CDR1 is MDHEN and CDR2 is SYDVKM. Trimming left V 5 bases short and J 5 bases short, with 7 bases between. The CDR3 nucleotides read TGTGCCAGCAGTCGACTGAACAATGAGCAGTTCTTC. Protein product: CASSRLNNEQFF.